Each of the 10 T cell receptor beta chains below was sequenced from the same sample in a study of shared clonotypes between healthy human individuals (dated by TCRdb to the early 2020s). The library was obtained by the immunoSEQ multiplex PCR assay. As stored in TCRdb, this immuneACCESS dataset retains in-frame rearrangements with V and J assigned. A fraction of the clones does not appear; measured against another copy, unresolved V genes explain less than half of the discrepancy, and the remainder lacks a known reason. The sample table holds 2,100,000 or so clones, of which almost 96% were seen once. The top ten clonotypes cover around 0.13% of the sample. Sequencing used naive CD4+ T cells sorted from blood. Per the publication, the cell subset or site label means: CD45RA+ positively selected. The receptors originated from a man aged 18-30 years in good health.

This chain joins TRBV5-6 and TRBJ2-7; 15 bases map to TRBD2. The CDR3 is 18 residues long. V dropped 4 bases and J dropped 0; count of bases not matched to a gene: 8. CDR1 is SGHDT and CDR2 is YYEEEE in the germline V gene. The CDR3 loop is CASSPPGLAGGHSYEQYF. CDR3 sequence (DNA): TGTGCCAGCAGCCCCCCGGGACTAGCGGGAGGACACTCCTACGAGCAGTACTTC.

The chain uses TRBV21-1 and TRBJ1-2; the table gives TRBD1 as D, unverified against the DNA. TRBV21-1 is assigned pseudogene status. This CDR3 has 14 residues. This CDR3 is CASSPHQGYYGYTF. As DNA, the CDR3 is TGTGCCAGCAGCCCCCACCAGGGGTACTATGGCTACACCTTC.

The chain couples TRBV28 to TRBJ1-2, with 9 bases fitting TRBD1. Germline V gene data show CDR1 as MDHEN and CDR2 as SYDVKM. There are 14 residues in the CDR3. Losses at the gene ends were 6 bases for V and 8 bases for J; bases not matched to a gene: 10. CDR3: CASRTGTGSVGYTF. CDR3 in DNA: TGTGCCAGCAGGACCGGGACAGGGTCGGTAGGCTACACCTTC.

The V and J genes are TRBV10-3 and TRBJ2-2, with no clear D. The CDR3 is 12 amino acids. Trimming took off 6 bases at V and 4 bases at J, with 6 bases between the two ends. The germline V gene has CDR1 ENHRY and CDR2 SYGVKD. CDR3 coding DNA: TGTGCCATCAGCCCCCTCACCGGGGAGCTGTTTTTT. Translated: CAISPLTGELFF.

In this sample, this clone turned up once. This chain connects TRBV21-1 to TRBJ1-5. TRBV21-1 is tagged as a pseudogene. This CDR3 is 16 amino acids long. The CDR3 sequence is CASSKPGGYSNQPQHF. CDR3 sequence (DNA): TGTGCCAGCAGCAAACCGGGGGGCTATAGCAATCAGCCCCAGCATTTT.

This clone was seen once. The V gene is TRBV18, the J gene TRBJ2-7; 7 bases line up with TRBD1. The length of the CDR3 is 15 residues. Trimming removed 3 bases from V and 10 bases from J; junction bases left unmatched: 15. Germline CDR1 KGHSH, CDR2 LQKENI. CDR3 in DNA: TGTGCCAGCTCACCGGAGGCAGGGGGTGGCAGGGGACAGTACTTC. Translation gives CASSPEAGGGRGQYF.

The V call is TRBV6-1, the J call TRBJ2-1; a weak D match, TRBD1 (5 bases). Per germline, CDR1 MNHNS and CDR2 SASEGT. The CDR3 runs to 14 residues. The V gene lost 7 bases and the J gene lost 0 bases, with 10 bases spanning the gap. The CDR3 loop reads CASISGLSYNEQFF. In DNA form, the CDR3 reads TGTGCCAGCATTTCAGGGCTCTCCTACAATGAGCAGTTCTTC.

V usage is TRBV9 and J usage is TRBJ2-3, with D perhaps assigned TRBD1 or TRBD2 (6 bases each). This CDR3 has 15 amino acids. Germline V CDR1 and CDR2: SGDLS, YYNGEE. Trimming took 0 bases from V and 4 from J, leaving 12 bases between them. The CDR3 sequence: CASSVGGGRPDTQYF. DNA of the CDR3: TGTGCCAGCAGCGTAGGTGGGGGGCGCCCAGATACGCAGTATTTT.

V gene TRBV28 combines with J gene TRBJ2-1, with 10 bases lining up with TRBD2. V was pared by 4 bases and J by 0 bases, with 3 bases of the junction left unmatched. Germline CDR1 MDHEN, CDR2 SYDVKM. The CDR3 extends over 16 amino acids. Here the CDR3 DNA reads TGTGCCAGCAGTTCGCTAGCGGGAGACTCCTACAATGAGCAGTTCTTC. This codes for CASSSLAGDSYNEQFF.

This chain uses TRBV6-5 with TRBJ2-7; weak D call: TRBD1 (6 bases). V was shortened by 5 bases and J by 6 bases, with 8 bases between the two germline ends. Germline loops: CDR1 MNHEY, CDR2 SVGAGI. The CDR3 extends over 11 amino acids. The CDR3 protein is CASSQGTEQYF. The CDR3 DNA sequence: TGTGCCAGCAGTCAGGGGACCGAGCAGTACTTC.